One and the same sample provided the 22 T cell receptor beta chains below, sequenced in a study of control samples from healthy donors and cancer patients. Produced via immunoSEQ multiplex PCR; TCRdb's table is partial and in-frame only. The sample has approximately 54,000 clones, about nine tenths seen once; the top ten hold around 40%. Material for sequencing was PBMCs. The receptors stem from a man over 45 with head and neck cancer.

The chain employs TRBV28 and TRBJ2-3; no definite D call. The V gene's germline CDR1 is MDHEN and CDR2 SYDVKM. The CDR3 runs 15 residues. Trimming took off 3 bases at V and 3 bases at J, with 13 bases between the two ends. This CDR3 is CASSFKTPATDTQYF. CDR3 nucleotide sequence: TGTGCCAGCAGTTTCAAGACTCCAGCAACAGATACGCAGTATTTT.

CDR3 nucleotides: TGTGCCAGCAGCTTAAGACAGCAGAATTCACCCCTCCACTTT. Its protein product is CASSLRQQNSPLHF. V usage is TRBV11-2 and J usage is TRBJ1-6; a possible D gene is TRBD1 (5 bases). The CDR3 runs 14 residues. V was pared by 2 bases and J by 7 bases, with 9 bases between. CDR1 is SGHAT, CDR2 FQNNGV, per germline.

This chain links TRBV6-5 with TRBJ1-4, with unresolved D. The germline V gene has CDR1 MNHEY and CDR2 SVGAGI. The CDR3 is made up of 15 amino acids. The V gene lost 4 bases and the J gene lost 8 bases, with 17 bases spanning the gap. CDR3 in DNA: TGTGCCAGCAGTTCAGTTCGTGGGGTTTCGGAAAAACTGTTTTTT. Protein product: CASSSVRGVSEKLFF.

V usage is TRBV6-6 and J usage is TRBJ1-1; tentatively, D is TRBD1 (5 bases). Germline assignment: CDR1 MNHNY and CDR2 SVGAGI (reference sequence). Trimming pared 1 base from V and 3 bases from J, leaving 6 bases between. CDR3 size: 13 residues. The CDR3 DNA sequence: TGTGCCAGCAGTTACTTGGGGGACACTGAAGCTTTCTTT. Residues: CASSYLGDTEAFF.

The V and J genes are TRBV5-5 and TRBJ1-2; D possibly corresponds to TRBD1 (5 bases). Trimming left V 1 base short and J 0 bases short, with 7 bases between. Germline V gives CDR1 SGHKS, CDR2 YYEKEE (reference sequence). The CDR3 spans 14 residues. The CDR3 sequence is CASSLSRANYGYTF. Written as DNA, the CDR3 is TGTGCCAGCAGCTTGTCCAGGGCTAACTATGGCTACACCTTC.

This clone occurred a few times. DNA of the CDR3: TGTGCCATCAGTGAGTCGAAGGGACTAGTCGTGATTGGGGAGCAGTACTTC. This gives the protein CAISESKGLVVIGEQYF. This chain links TRBV10-3 with TRBJ2-7; 8 bases align to TRBD2. Germline lookup yields CDR1 ENHRY and CDR2 SYGVKD. J was trimmed by 7 bases and V by 0 bases; bases with no gene match: 14. CDR3 length equals 17 residues.

The CDR3 sequence: CASSVQGLRKETQYF. CDR3 in DNA: TGTGCCAGCAGCGTACAGGGGTTACGCAAAGAGACCCAGTACTTC. J is TRBJ2-5 and V is TRBV5-8, with 7 positions matching TRBD1. The length of the CDR3 is 15 residues. The V and J ends lost 4 bases and 3 bases, in that order; junction bases with no gene match: 9. Germline V gene sequence: CDR1 SGHTS, CDR2 YDEGEE.

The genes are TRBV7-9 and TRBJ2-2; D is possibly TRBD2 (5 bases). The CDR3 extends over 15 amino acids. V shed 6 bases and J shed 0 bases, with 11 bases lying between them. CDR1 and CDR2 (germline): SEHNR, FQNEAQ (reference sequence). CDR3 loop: CASRTRRANTGELFF. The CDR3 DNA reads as TGTGCCAGCAGAACCAGGCGGGCGAACACCGGGGAGCTGTTTTTT.

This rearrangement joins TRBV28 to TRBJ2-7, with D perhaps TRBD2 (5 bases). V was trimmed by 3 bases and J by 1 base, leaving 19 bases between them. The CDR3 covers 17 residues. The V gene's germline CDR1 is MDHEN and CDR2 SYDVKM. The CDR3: CASSFPRSRGISYEQYF. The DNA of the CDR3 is TGTGCCAGCAGTTTCCCACGTAGTAGAGGGATTTCCTACGAGCAGTACTTC.

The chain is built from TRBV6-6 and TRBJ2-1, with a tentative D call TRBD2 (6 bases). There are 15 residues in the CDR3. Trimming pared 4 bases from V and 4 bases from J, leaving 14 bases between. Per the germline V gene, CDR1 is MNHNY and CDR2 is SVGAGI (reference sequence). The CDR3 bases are TGTGCCAGCAGTTGGGAACTAGCAGCTTACAATGAGCAGTTCTTC. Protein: CASSWELAAYNEQFF.

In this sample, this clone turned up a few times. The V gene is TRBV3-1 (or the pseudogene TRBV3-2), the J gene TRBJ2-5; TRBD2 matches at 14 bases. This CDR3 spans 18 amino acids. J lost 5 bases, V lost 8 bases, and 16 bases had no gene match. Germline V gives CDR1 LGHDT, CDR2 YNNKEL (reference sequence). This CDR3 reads CASQPGLAGVGRGETQYF. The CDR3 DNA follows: TGTGCCAGCCAACCGGGACTAGCGGGAGTCGGGCGGGGGGAGACCCAGTACTTC.

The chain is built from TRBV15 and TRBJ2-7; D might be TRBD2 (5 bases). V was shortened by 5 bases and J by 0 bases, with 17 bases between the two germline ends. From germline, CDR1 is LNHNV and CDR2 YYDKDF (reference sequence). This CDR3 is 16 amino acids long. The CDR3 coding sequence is TGTGCCACCAGCCGGGGAGTAGGCCGGAACTCCTACGAGCAGTACTTC. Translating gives CATSRGVGRNSYEQYF.

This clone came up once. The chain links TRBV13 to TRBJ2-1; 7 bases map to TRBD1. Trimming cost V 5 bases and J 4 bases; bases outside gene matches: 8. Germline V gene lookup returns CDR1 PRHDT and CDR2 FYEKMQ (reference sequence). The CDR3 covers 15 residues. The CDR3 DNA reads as TGTGCCAGCAGCGTCACGGGACAGTTATACAATGAGCAGTTCTTC. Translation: CASSVTGQLYNEQFF. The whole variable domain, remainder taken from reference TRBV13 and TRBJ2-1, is AAGVIQSPRHLIKEKRETATLKCYPIPRHDTVYWYQQGPGQDPQFLISFYEKMQSDKGSIPDRFSAQQFSDYHSELNMSSLELGDSALYFCASSVTGQLYNEQFFGPGTRLTVL.

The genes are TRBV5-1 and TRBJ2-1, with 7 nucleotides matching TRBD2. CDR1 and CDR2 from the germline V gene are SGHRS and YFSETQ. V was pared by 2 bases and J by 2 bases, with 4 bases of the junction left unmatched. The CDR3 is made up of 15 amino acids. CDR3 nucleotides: TGCGCCAGCAGCTTAGGAGGACTAGCCTACAATGAGCAGTTCTTC. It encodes CASSLGGLAYNEQFF.

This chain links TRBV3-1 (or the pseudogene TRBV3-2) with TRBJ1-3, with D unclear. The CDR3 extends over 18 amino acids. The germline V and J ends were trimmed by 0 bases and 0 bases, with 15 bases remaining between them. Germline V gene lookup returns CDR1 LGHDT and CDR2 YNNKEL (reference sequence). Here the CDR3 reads CASSQDHPGGYSGNTIYF. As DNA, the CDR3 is TGTGCCAGCAGCCAAGATCATCCAGGCGGATACTCTGGAAACACCATATATTTT.

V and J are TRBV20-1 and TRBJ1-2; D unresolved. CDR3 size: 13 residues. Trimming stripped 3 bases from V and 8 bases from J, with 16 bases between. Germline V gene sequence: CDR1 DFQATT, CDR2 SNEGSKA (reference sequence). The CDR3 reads CSASVVRRWGYTF. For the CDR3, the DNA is TGCAGTGCTAGTGTCGTCAGGCGGTGGGGCTACACCTTC.

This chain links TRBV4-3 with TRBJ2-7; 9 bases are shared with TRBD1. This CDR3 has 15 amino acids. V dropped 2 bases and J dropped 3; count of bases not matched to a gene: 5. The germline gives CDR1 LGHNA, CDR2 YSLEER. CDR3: CASSQLPGQGYEQYF. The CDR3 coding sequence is TGCGCCAGCAGCCAACTTCCGGGACAGGGCTACGAGCAGTACTTC.

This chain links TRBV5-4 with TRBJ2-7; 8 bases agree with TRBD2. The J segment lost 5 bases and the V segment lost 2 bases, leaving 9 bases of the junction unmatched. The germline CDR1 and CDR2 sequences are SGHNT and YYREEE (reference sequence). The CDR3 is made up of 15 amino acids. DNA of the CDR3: TGTGCCAGCAGCTTACGAGCGGGGGCCCGGGACGAGCAGTACTTC. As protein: CASSLRAGARDEQYF. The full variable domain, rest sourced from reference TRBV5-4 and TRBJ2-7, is ETGVTQSPTHLIKTRGQQVTLRCSSQSGHNTVSWYQQALGQGPQFIFQYYREEENGRGNFPPRFSGLQFPNYSSELNVNALELDDSALYLCASSLRAGARDEQYFGPGTRLTVT.

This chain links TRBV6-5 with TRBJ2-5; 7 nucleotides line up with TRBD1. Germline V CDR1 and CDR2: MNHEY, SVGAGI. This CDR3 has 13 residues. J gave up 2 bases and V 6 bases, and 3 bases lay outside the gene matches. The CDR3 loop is CASRTGVQETQYF. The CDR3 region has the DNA TGTGCCAGCAGAACAGGGGTACAAGAGACCCAGTACTTC.

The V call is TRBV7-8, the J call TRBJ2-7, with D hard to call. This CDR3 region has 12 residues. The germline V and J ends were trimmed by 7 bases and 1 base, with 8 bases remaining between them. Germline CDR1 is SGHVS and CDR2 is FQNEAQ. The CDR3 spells CASKGRSYEQYF. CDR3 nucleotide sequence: TGTGCCAGCAAGGGCCGATCCTACGAGCAGTACTTC.

This chain's CDR3 is CASSLGARGQETQYF. CDR3 DNA: TGTGCCAGCAGCTTAGGGGCCCGGGGGCAAGAGACCCAGTACTTC. V and J are TRBV7-2 and TRBJ2-5; possible D gene TRBD2, 6 bases. The CDR3 runs 15 residues. Trimming shortened V by 1 base and J by 2 bases, and 11 bases separated the two germline ends. CDR1 SGHTA and CDR2 FQGNSA come from the germline V gene. The full variable domain, its missing parts supplied by reference TRBV7-2 and TRBJ2-5, is GAGVSQSPSNKVTEKGKDVELRCDPISGHTALYWYRQSLGQGLEFLIYFQGNSAPDKSGLPSDRFSAERTGGSVSTLTIQRTQQEDSAVYLCASSLGARGQETQYFGPGTRLLVL.

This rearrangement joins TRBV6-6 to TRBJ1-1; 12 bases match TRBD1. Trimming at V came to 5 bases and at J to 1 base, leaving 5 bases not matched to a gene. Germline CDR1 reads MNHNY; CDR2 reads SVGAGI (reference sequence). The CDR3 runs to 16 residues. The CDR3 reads CASSSPGQGANTEAFF. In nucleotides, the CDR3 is TGTGCCAGCAGTAGTCCGGGACAGGGGGCGAACACTGAAGCTTTCTTT.